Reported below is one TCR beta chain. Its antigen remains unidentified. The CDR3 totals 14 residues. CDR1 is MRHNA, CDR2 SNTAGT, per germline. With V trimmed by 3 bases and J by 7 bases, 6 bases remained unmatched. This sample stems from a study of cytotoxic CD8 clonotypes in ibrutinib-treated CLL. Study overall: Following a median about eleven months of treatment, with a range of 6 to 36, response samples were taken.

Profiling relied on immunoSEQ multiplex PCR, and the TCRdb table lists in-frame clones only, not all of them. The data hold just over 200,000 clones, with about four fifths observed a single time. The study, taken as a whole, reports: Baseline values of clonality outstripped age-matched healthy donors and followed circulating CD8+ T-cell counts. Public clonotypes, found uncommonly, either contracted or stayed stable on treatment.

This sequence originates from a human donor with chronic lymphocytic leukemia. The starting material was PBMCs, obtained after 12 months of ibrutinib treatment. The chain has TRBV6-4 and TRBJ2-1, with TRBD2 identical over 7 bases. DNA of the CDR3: TGTGCCAGCAGTGAGGGCGGGAGATTGAATGAGCAGTTCTTC. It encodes CASSEGGRLNEQFF.